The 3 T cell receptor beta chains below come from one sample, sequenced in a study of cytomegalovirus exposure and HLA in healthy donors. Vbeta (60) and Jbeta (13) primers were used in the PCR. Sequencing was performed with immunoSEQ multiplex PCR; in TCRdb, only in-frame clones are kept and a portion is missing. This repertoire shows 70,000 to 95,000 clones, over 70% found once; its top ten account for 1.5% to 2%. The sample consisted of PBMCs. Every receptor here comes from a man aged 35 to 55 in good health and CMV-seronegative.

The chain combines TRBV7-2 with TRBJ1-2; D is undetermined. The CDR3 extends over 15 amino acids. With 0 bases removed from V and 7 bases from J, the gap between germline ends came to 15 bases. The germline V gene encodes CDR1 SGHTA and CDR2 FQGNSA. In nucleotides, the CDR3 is TGTGCCAGCAGCTTAGCGCTAGGAACTATGGGTGGCTACACCTTC. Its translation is CASSLALGTMGGYTF. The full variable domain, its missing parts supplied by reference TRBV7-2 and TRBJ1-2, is GAGVSQSPSNKVTEKGKDVELRCDPISGHTALYWYRQSLGQGLEFLIYFQGNSAPDKSGLPSDRFSAERTGGSVSTLTIQRTQQEDSAVYLCASSLALGTMGGYTFGSGTRLTVV.

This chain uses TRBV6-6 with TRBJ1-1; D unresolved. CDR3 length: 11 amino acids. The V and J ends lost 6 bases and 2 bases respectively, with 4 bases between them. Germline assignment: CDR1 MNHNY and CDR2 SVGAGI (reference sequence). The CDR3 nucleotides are TGTGCCAGCAGGTTAAACACTGAAGCTTTCTTT. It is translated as CASRLNTEAFF.

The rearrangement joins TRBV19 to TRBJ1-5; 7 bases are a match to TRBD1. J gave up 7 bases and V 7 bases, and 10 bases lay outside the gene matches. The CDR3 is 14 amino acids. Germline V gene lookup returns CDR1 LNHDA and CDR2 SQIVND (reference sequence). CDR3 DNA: TGTGCCAGTACCATGGGACAGTTGAGGCAGCCCCAGCATTTT. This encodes CASTMGQLRQPQHF.